Described below is a single T cell receptor (beta chain) sequence and its context. The antigen is unknown. Sequenced by immunoSEQ multiplex PCR; TCRdb stores in-frame clones only, minus some. The sample has approximately 740,000 clones; approximately 79% are singletons. These data are taken from a study of shared clonotypes between healthy human individuals. Background on the study: Serving as donors were two women and a few men, whose ages spanned 18 to 49. Three CD4 naive, three CD4 memory, two CD8 naive and one CD8 memory plate were used per donor.

Overall study findings and caveats: The study found about 5.1% of naive CD4 clonotypes shared across several donors.

Germline V lookup: CDR1 GTSNPN, CDR2 SVGIG (reference sequence). This CDR3 has 13 amino acids. V lost 0 bases, J lost 5 bases, and 10 bases lay in between. V gene TRBV30 combines with J gene TRBJ2-5; D call uncertain. Sequencing used memory CD4+ T cells sorted from blood. The subset: CD45RA-negative fraction. This TCR was sampled from a woman aged 30 to 39 in good health. The CDR3 sequence: CAWSVLVMETQYF. In nucleotides, the CDR3 is TGTGCCTGGAGTGTACTTGTTATGGAGACCCAGTACTTC. The full variable domain, in which reference TRBV30 and TRBJ2-5 provide the parts outside the CDR3, is SQTIHQWPATLVQPVGSPLSLECTVEGTSNPNLYWYRQAAGRGLQLLFYSVGIGQISSEVPQNLSASRPQDRQFILSSKKLLLSDSGFYLCAWSVLVMETQYFGPGTRLLVL.